This T cell receptor beta chain came from a study of blood T cell repertoires in COVID-19. Study as a whole: The analysed material was cDNA or gDNA that came from T cells, B-cell-depleted T cells, or PBMCs.

In the study's own analysis: Reference gene primers were amplified, and this amplification served to estimate nucleated cell counts. Sequenced by immunoSEQ multiplex PCR; TCRdb stores in-frame clones only, minus some. That table gives V, J and clone size, and the DNA gave D and trimming. In the table there are some 280,000 clones, around 91% of which are singletons. V lost 4 bases to trimming and J lost 2 bases; unmatched junction nucleotides: 3. This CDR3 has 14 residues. From germline, CDR1 is LNHDA and CDR2 SQIVND (reference sequence). The sample consisted of peripheral blood. This TCR was recovered from an older woman with acute or convalescent COVID-19. V and J are TRBV19 and TRBJ2-7, with TRBD1 matching over 9 bases. The CDR3 DNA follows: TGTGCCAGTAGTACAGGACAGGGGCCCTACGAGCAGTACTTC. This gives the protein CASSTGQGPYEQYF.